This record looks at one TCR beta chain sequence and its context. The method was immunoSEQ multiplex PCR; TCRdb's version includes in-frame clones alone and lacks a portion of them. The profile covers about 71,000 clones, with roughly 80% appearing a single time and approximately 6.9% taken by the ten largest. These data originate in a study of blood T cell repertoires in COVID-19. Trimming shortened V by 5 bases and J by 2 bases, and 13 bases separated the two germline ends. This CDR3 is 14 amino acids long. The germline V gene encodes CDR1 LNHDA and CDR2 SQIVND (reference sequence). This rearrangement joins TRBV19 to TRBJ2-7; tentative D call: TRBD1 (6 bases). Sequencing was carried out using peripheral blood. This TCR derives from a man aged 30-40 years with COVID-19, enrolled during active disease. CDR3 sequence (DNA): TGTGCCAGTAGTCATACCAGGGGCGCCTACGAGCAGTACTTC. Its translation: CASSHTRGAYEQYF.